These T cell receptor beta chains were read from a single sample in a study of shared T cell receptors in the human thymus. TCRdb's copy holds only in-frame clones and misses some; the assay was immunoSEQ multiplex PCR. Among 500,000 to 850,000 clones, about 89% were seen once, and the ten largest hold just under 0.0095%. The same data also went into a second study, on human thymus T cells.

Sequencing was carried out using thymocytes. The receptors derive from a boy under two years old with a congenital heart defect. Each CDR3 is given without its conserved first and last residue.

TRBJ2-7,TRBV27,ASSSTGPYEQY
TRBJ1-3,TRBV6-5,ASSLRHPGNTIY
TRBJ2-3,TRBV7-9,ASSPLGSGGTDTQY
TRBJ1-1,TRBV5-8,ASSWTGRAF
TRBJ1-1,TRBV2,ASRPWGLDTEAF
TRBJ2-3,TRBV11-2,ASSLDFRLAEIPSTDTQY
TRBJ2-3,TRBV7-3,ASSPTSGGLRTDTQY
TRBJ2-2,TRBV14,ASSPRQPSGNTGELF
TRBJ2-3,TRBV27,ASPGGPVDTQY
TRBJ2-2,TRBV7-2,ASSRPGQFNTGELF
TRBJ2-1,TRBV5-1,ASAPAPDNEQF
TRBJ1-2,TRBV4-3,ASSLDAPPGQPLTPNYGYT
TRBJ2-5,TRBV29-1,SVESRQALEADLQETQY
TRBJ1-2,TRBV28,ASNIPGRGHYGYT
TRBJ1-6,TRBV28,ASTPRTAYNSPLH
TRBJ2-3,TRBV5-4,ASSSATSFRDTQY
TRBJ2-2,TRBV9,ASSVVRGPNTGELF
TRBJ1-2,TRBV7-4,ASSSHKRGVGGYT
TRBJ1-5,TRBV4-1,ASSQESAGAKGNQPQH
TRBJ2-5,TRBV7-9,ASSRQGRETQY
TRBJ1-2,TRBV12-5,ASGSQPQGYGYT
TRBJ1-1,TRBV30,AWKEDRAAF
TRBJ2-1,TRBV19,ASSTRLAPEQF
TRBJ2-1,TRBV28,ASGLPTNNEQF
TRBJ2-5,TRBV19,ASSASGMGGRVETQY
TRBJ2-1,TRBV27,ATHYGGPGTSGYNEQF
TRBJ2-7,TRBV28,ASSRYRERNEQY
TRBJ1-1,TRBV9,ASSVDEGTDTEAF